This TCR beta chain came from a study of T cell repertoires in cytomegalovirus infection. Study-wide context: Public signatures in TCR beta pointed to CMV infection and matching HLA type. Regarding the study as a whole: People with CMV and the relevant HLA were identified by cumulative public TCR beta family frequency. Clonotypes of TCR beta that were HLA-C-restricted and CMV-specific dominated the ex vivo response.

TCRdb itself ran the reads through MiXCR, one entry per CDR3 protein. This table has 290,000 or so distinct CDR3 sequences, roughly 9.3% appearing once. V lost 6 bases and J lost 2, with 10 bases in between. CDR1 and CDR2 from the germline V gene are MDHEN and SYDVKM. The CDR3 is 13 residues long. This clonotype was seen repeatedly, ten times or more. Its antigen is not known. The source of this sequence is a human donor in good health (CMV status not recorded). Some clones in this sample may be carry-over from other donors' samples. This chain links TRBV28 with TRBJ2-5, with D unresolved. Sequencing input: PBMCs. The CDR3 spells CASSMGLQETQYF. For the CDR3, the DNA is TGTGCCAGCAGCATGGGCCTTCAAGAGACCCAGTACTTC.